This entry lists 8 T cell receptor beta chains sequenced from one sample in a study of long-term antiretroviral therapy in people with HIV. Runs used v3.0 of the immunoSEQ assay and were done at survey level. Profiling relied on immunoSEQ multiplex PCR, and the TCRdb table lists in-frame clones only, not all of them. The sample consists of tens of thousands of clones, roughly 85% of them appearing once. Sequenced here: unsorted PBMCs, sampled approximately 3.5 years after starting antiretroviral therapy. The origin of the receptors is a man between 18 and 29 years old with HIV.

V gene TRBV19 combines with J gene TRBJ1-5, with D unclear. The germline CDR1 and CDR2 sequences are LNHDA and SQIVND (reference sequence). The V and J ends lost 3 bases and 2 bases respectively, with 11 bases between them. The CDR3 has 15 residues. The CDR3 DNA follows: TGTGCCAGTAGTATCGGGCAGATCCGCAATCAGCCCCAGCATTTT. Encoded protein: CASSIGQIRNQPQHF.

The genes are TRBV27 and TRBJ1-5; D unclear. CDR3 size: 15 residues. In germline, CDR1 is MNHEY, CDR2 SMNVEV (reference sequence). Trimming stripped 3 bases from V and 2 bases from J, with 11 bases between. CDR3 protein: CASSFVREGNQPQHF. In DNA form, the CDR3 reads TGTGCCAGCAGTTTCGTTAGGGAGGGCAATCAGCCCCAGCATTTT.

This chain links TRBV19 with TRBJ2-1; 13 bases are a match to TRBD2. CDR1 and CDR2 from the germline V gene are LNHDA and SQIVND (reference sequence). This CDR3 spans 16 amino acids. With V trimmed by 4 bases and J by 7 bases, 7 bases remained unmatched. Here the CDR3 reads CASSSTSGRAGNEQFF. The CDR3 DNA reads as TGTGCCAGTAGTAGTACTAGCGGGAGGGCCGGGAATGAGCAGTTCTTC.

The chain employs TRBV7-9 and TRBJ1-3; D call uncertain. The ends were cut back, 4 bases at V and 0 bases at J, with 19 bases in the middle. CDR3 length: 18 residues. Germline V CDR1 and CDR2: SEHNR, FQNEAQ (reference sequence). As DNA, the CDR3 is TGTGCCAGCAGCTCCCCCCTTCCTCCAGTCGTCTCTGGAAACACCATATATTTT. This gives the protein CASSSPLPPVVSGNTIYF. Drawing the rest from reference TRBV7-9 and TRBJ1-3, the complete variable domain is DTGVSQNPRHKITKRGQNVTFRCDPISEHNRLYWYRQTLGQGPEFLTYFQNEAQLEKSRLLSDRFSAERPKGSFSTLEIQRTEQGDSAMYLCASSSPLPPVVSGNTIYFGEGSWLTVV.

This rearrangement joins TRBV27 to TRBJ2-2; the match to TRBD1 covers 8 bases. The germline gives CDR1 MNHEY, CDR2 SMNVEV (reference sequence). The CDR3 is 17 residues long. After removal of 6 bases from V and 0 bases from J, the junction contained 9 bases not matched to a gene. The CDR3 DNA is TGTGCCAGCAGCCTGACAGGGGTCCTCGCGAACACCGGGGAGCTGTTTTTT. Translation gives CASSLTGVLANTGELFF.

This chain joins TRBV19 and TRBJ1-5; no reliable D call. This CDR3 spans 14 amino acids. V shed 3 bases and J shed 1 base, with 7 bases lying between them. The germline CDR1 and CDR2 sequences are LNHDA and SQIVND (reference sequence). Written as DNA, the CDR3 is TGTGCCAGTAGTATCGATAGCAGCAATCAGCCCCAGCATTTT. Translation gives CASSIDSSNQPQHF.

V and J are TRBV19 and TRBJ2-1; tentative D call: TRBD1 (5 bases). The length of the CDR3 is 15 residues. Germline-derived CDR1 and CDR2 are LNHDA and SQIVND (reference sequence). The ends were cut back, 2 bases at V and 1 base at J, with 9 bases in the middle. The CDR3 DNA reads TGTGCCAGTAGTATACAGGGTGGGTCCTACAATGAGCAGTTCTTC. Amino acid sequence: CASSIQGGSYNEQFF.

This chain connects TRBV28 to TRBJ1-5, with D possibly being TRBD1 (5 bases). Germline values: CDR1 MDHEN, CDR2 SYDVKM. V was clipped by 6 bases and J by 0 bases, with 6 bases between them. The CDR3 totals 13 residues. The CDR3 loop reads CASRGDSNQPQHF. In DNA form, the CDR3 reads TGTGCCAGCAGAGGGGATAGCAATCAGCCCCAGCATTTT.